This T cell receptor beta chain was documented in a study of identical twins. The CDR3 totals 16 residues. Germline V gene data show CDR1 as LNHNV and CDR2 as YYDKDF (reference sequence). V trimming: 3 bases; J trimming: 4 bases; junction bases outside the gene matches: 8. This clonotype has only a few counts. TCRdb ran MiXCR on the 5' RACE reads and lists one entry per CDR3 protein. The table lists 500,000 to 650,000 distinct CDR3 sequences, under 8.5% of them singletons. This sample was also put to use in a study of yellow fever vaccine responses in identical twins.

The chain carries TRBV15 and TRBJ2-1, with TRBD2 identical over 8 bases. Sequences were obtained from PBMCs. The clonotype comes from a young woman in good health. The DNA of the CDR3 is TGTGCCACCAGCAGGGGGGTTAGCGGGACTTACAATGAGCAGTTCTTC. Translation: CATSRGVSGTYNEQFF.